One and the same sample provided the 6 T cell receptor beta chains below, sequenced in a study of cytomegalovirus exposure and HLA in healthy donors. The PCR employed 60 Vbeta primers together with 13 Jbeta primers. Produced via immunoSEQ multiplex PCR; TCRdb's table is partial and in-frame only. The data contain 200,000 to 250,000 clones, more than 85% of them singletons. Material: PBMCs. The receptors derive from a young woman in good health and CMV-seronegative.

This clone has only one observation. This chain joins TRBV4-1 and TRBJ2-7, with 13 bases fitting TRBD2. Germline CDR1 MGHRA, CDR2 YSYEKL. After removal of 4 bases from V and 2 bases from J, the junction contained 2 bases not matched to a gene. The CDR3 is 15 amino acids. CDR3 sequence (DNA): TGCGCCAGCAGCCCGGGACTAGCGGGGACCTACGAGCAGTACTTC. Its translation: CASSPGLAGTYEQYF.

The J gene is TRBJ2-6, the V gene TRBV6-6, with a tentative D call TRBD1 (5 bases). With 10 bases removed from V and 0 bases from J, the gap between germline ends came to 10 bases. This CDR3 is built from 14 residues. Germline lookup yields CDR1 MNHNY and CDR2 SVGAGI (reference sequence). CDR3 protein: CATAQGSGANVLTF. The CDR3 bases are TGTGCCACAGCTCAGGGCTCTGGGGCCAACGTCCTGACTTTC.

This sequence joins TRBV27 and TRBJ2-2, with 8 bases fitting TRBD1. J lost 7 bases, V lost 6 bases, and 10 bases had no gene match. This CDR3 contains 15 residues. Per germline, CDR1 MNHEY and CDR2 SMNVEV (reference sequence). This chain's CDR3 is CASRRRDRSGGELFF. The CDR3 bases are TGTGCCAGCAGGAGAAGGGACAGGTCGGGCGGGGAGCTGTTTTTT.

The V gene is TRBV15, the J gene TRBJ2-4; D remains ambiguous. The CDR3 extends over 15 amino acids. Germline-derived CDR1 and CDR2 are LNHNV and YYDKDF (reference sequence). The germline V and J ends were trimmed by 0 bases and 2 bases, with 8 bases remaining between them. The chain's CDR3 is CATSREATSKNIQYF. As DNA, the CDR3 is TGTGCCACCAGCAGAGAGGCAACCTCCAAAAACATTCAGTACTTC.

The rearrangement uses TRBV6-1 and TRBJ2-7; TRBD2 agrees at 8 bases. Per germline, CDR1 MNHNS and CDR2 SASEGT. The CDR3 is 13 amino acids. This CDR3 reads CGTTTGGPMGQYF. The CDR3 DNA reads TGTGGGACCACCACGGGAGGGCCCATGGGGCAGTACTTC.

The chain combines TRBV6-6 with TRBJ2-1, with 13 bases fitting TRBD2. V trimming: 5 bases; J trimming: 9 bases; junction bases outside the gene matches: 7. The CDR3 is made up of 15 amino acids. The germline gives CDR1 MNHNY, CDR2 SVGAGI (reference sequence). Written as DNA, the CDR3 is TGTGCCAGCAGTAAGAGGACTAGCGGGAGAGCTGAGCAGTTCTTC. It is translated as CASSKRTSGRAEQFF.